This is a list of T cell receptor beta chains from one sample in a study of T cells in Graves' hyperthyroidism and ophthalmopathy. MiXCR, run by TCRdb on the multiplex PCR reads, gives a single entry per CDR3 protein. Of hundreds of thousands of distinct CDR3 sequences listed, less than 20% are singletons. The specimen was blood. The receptor source for this set is a woman between 18 and 30 years old with Graves' hyperthyroidism. The CDR3 runs from the conserved cysteine through the conserved F or W. The order of the fields is D gene, clone size, V gene, J gene, CDR3 length, CDR3 protein, CDR3 DNA. The D gene is left open where the match is weak. The size field is filled for only some rows; it gives once, few, many or a size class.

>TRBD1|many|TRBV20-1|TRBJ2-2|13
CSAGQGNTGELFF
TGCAGTGCTGGACAGGGAAACACCGGGGAGCTGTTTTTT
>TRBD1|many|TRBV20-1|TRBJ1-4|14
CSVPQGATNEKLFF
TGCAGTGTCCCGCAGGGGGCAACTAATGAAAAACTGTTTTTT
>NA|many|TRBV20-1|TRBJ1-1|13
CSARERRLSEAFF
TGCAGTGCTAGAGAAAGGCGATTGTCTGAAGCTTTCTTT
>NA|many|TRBV29-1|TRBJ2-1|11
CSVTLGQQQFF
TGCAGCGTTACCCTAGGACAACAGCAGTTCTTC
>NA|many|TRBV30|TRBJ2-1|14
CAWSVRLDHNEQFF
TGTGCCTGGAGTGTAAGACTGGACCACAATGAGCAGTTCTTC
>NA|NA|TRBV2|TRBJ1-1|16
CASSIPPGRPNTEAFF
TGTGCCAGCAGTATACCCCCGGGACGGCCGAACACTGAAGCTTTCTTT
>TRBD2|many|TRBV12-3/TRBV12-4|TRBJ2-7|17
CASSLGVLAGIGYEQYF
TGTGCCAGCAGTTTAGGCGTACTAGCGGGGATAGGCTACGAGCAGTACTTC
>TRBD1|many|TRBV12-3/TRBV12-4|TRBJ2-5|15
CASSSGLTGDETQYF
TGTGCCAGCAGTTCTGGACTCACAGGGGATGAGACCCAGTACTTC
>NA|many|TRBV27|TRBJ1-6|16
CASSLSFEGSGSPLHF
TGTGCCAGCAGTTTAAGTTTTGAGGGATCGGGTTCACCCCTCCACTTT
>TRBD1|NA|TRBV15|TRBJ2-1|18
CATSREANGQERYNEQFF
TGTGCCACCAGCAGAGAAGCTAACGGACAGGAACGCTACAATGAGCAGTTCTTC
>NA|many|TRBV5-4|TRBJ2-2|18
CASSLVPPRRGDTGELFF
TGTGCCAGCAGCTTGGTCCCCCCCCGCAGGGGTGACACCGGGGAGCTGTTTTTT
>NA|few|TRBV13|TRBJ1-5|15
CASSQPRLSNQPQHF
TGTGCCAGCAGCCAGCCCCGGCTTAGCAATCAGCCCCAGCATTTT
>NA|many|TRBV10-3|TRBJ2-7|14
CAIDEGGSINEQYF
TGTGCCATCGACGAGGGGGGGAGCATCAACGAGCAGTACTTC
>NA|NA|TRBV6-1|TRBJ1-1|14
CASSDWVRDTEAFF
TGTGCCAGCAGTGATTGGGTGCGGGACACTGAAGCTTTCTTT
>TRBD2|NA|TRBV7-3|TRBJ2-7|15
CASSLEAGGGYEQYF
TGTGCCAGCAGCTTAGAAGCGGGGGGGGGCTACGAGCAGTACTTC
>NA|NA|TRBV7-9|TRBJ2-7|14
CASSLVAGPGEQYF
TGTGCCAGCAGCTTAGTGGCAGGGCCCGGTGAGCAGTACTTC
>TRBD1|many|TRBV7-3|TRBJ2-3|16
CASSLFAGGGTDTQYF
TGTGCCAGCAGCTTATTTGCAGGGGGCGGGACAGATACGCAGTATTTT
>TRBD1|many|TRBV20-1|TRBJ1-2|15
CSARAGTGRLGGYTF
TGCAGTGCTCGGGCCGGGACAGGCCGTCTGGGTGGCTACACCTTC
>NA|many|TRBV9|TRBJ1-2|14
CASSVAGAGYGYTF
TGTGCCAGCAGCGTAGCGGGGGCGGGCTATGGCTACACCTTC
>NA|many|TRBV7-3|TRBJ2-2|15
CASSSQGSDTGELFF
TGTGCCAGCAGCTCTCAGGGGAGTGACACCGGGGAGCTGTTTTTT
>NA|many|TRBV3-1|TRBJ1-2|14
CASSHEGPFYGYTF
TGTGCCAGCAGCCATGAGGGACCTTTCTATGGCTACACCTTC
>NA|many|TRBV9|TRBJ1-1|13
CASSATMNTEAFF
TGTGCCAGCAGCGCCACCATGAACACTGAAGCTTTCTTT
>TRBD2|many|TRBV2|TRBJ2-1|16
CASSGDLASGYNEQFF
TGTGCCAGCAGTGGGGATTTGGCTAGCGGCTACAATGAGCAGTTCTTC
>NA|few|TRBV4-1|TRBJ2-1|17
CASSQGRGGSSYNEQFF
TGCGCCAGCAGCCAAGGGCGGGGCGGAAGCTCCTACAATGAGCAGTTCTTC
>TRBD1|few|TRBV29-1|TRBJ1-1|12
CSVEGDRTEAFF
TGCAGCGTCGAAGGGGACAGAACTGAAGCTTTCTTT
>TRBD1|many|TRBV2|TRBJ1-4|16
CASSTVGQGRDEKLFF
TGTGCCAGCAGTACCGTCGGACAGGGTCGAGATGAAAAACTGTTTTTT
>TRBD2|few|TRBV20-1|TRBJ2-3|15
CSASGTSGSTDTQYF
TGCAGTGCTTCCGGGACTAGCGGGAGCACAGATACGCAGTATTTT
>TRBD2|NA|TRBV6-1|TRBJ2-1|15
CASSEAAGSYNEQFF
TGTGCCAGCAGTGAAGCAGCGGGATCCTACAATGAGCAGTTCTTC
>NA|many|TRBV6-1|TRBJ1-1|16
CASSQGTGTVSAEAFF
TGTGCCAGCAGTCAAGGAACAGGGACGGTTTCAGCTGAAGCTTTCTTT
>TRBD2|NA|TRBV27|TRBJ2-4|16
CASSFFRGGGENIQYF
TGTGCCAGCAGTTTCTTCCGGGGGGGGGGCGAAAACATTCAGTACTTC
>TRBD2|NA|TRBV9|TRBJ2-3|16
CASSSTGGLACDTQYF
TGTGCCAGCAGCTCCACCGGTGGACTAGCATGCGATACGCAGTATTTT
>NA|NA|TRBV28|TRBJ1-1|14
CASFPRAMNTEAFF
TGTGCCAGCTTTCCGAGAGCCATGAACACTGAAGCTTTCTTT
>NA|NA|TRBV6-1|TRBJ1-2|13
CASSREGRGGYTF
TGTGCCAGCAGCCGGGAGGGTCGGGGTGGCTACACCTTC
>NA|few|TRBV11-2|TRBJ1-2|15
CASSLVGQTNYGYTF
TGTGCCAGCAGCTTAGTAGGCCAGACTAACTATGGCTACACCTTC
>NA|many|TRBV3-1|TRBJ2-1|17
CASSQPRLGLGYNEQFF
TGTGCCAGCAGCCAGCCTAGACTAGGTCTGGGTTACAATGAGCAGTTCTTC
>NA|NA|TRBV3-1|TRBJ2-2|11
CASRKSGELFF
TGTGCCAGCCGCAAATCCGGGGAGCTGTTTTTT
>TRBD1|many|TRBV4-1|TRBJ1-2|15
CASSQDNRGNYGYTF
TGCGCCAGCAGCCAAGATAACAGGGGGAACTATGGCTACACCTTC
>NA|few|TRBV5-1|TRBJ2-5|15
CASSLEPQGGETQYF
TGCGCCAGCAGCTTGGAGCCTCAAGGGGGAGAGACCCAGTACTTC
>NA|many|TRBV6-2/TRBV6-3|TRBJ1-5|13
CASSFESNQPQHF
TGTGCCAGCAGTTTCGAGAGCAATCAGCCCCAGCATTTT
>NA|many|TRBV19|TRBJ1-2|13
CASSNLRNYGYTF
TGTGCCAGTAGTAATCTGAGAAACTATGGCTACACCTTC
>NA|few|TRBV30|TRBJ2-5|13
CAQAGLGQETQYF
TGTGCCCAGGCAGGTCTCGGCCAAGAGACCCAGTACTTC
>TRBD2|many|TRBV9|TRBJ2-1|17
CASSAGIGGTRGHEQFF
TGTGCCAGCAGCGCCGGGATCGGAGGGACTAGAGGCCATGAGCAGTTCTTC
>NA|NA|TRBV29-1|TRBJ1-4|14
CSARTGYANEKLFF
TGCAGCGCCAGAACAGGGTACGCTAATGAAAAACTGTTTTTT
>NA|many|TRBV29-1|TRBJ2-7|13
CSVVFGGTYEQYF
TGCAGCGTCGTCTTCGGCGGGACCTACGAGCAGTACTTC
>TRBD1|many|TRBV11-2|TRBJ1-2|16
CASSSWAPGQARSITF
TGTGCCAGCAGCTCCTGGGCACCGGGACAGGCCCGATCAATCACCTTC
>TRBD2|many|TRBV2|TRBJ2-7|13
CASSELAVYEQYF
TGTGCCAGCAGTGAACTAGCGGTCTACGAGCAGTACTTC
>NA|few|TRBV19|TRBJ1-1|12
CASSFLGAEAFF
TGTGCCAGTAGTTTTTTAGGGGCTGAAGCTTTCTTT
>TRBD2|many|TRBV4-2|TRBJ2-5|16
CASSQALAGTQETQYF
TGTGCCAGCAGCCAAGCCTTAGCGGGAACACAAGAGACCCAGTACTTC
>TRBD1|many|TRBV20-1|TRBJ2-1|12
CSASTGGAEQFF
TGCAGTGCTTCGACAGGGGGAGCTGAGCAGTTCTTC
>NA|many|TRBV28|TRBJ2-7|17
CASSNTPGPNFKGEQYF
TGTGCCAGCAGTAATACCCCGGGCCCGAACTTTAAAGGCGAGCAGTACTTC